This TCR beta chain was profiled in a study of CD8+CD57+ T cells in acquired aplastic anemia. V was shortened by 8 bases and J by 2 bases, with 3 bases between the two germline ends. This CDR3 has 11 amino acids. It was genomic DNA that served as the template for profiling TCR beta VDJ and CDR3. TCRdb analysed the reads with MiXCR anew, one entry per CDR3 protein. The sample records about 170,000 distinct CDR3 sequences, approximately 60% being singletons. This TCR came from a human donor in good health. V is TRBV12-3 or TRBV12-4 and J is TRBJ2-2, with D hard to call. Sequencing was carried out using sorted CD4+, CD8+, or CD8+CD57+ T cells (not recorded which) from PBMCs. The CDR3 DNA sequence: TGTGCCAGCGGTAACACCGGGGAGCTGTTTTTT. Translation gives CASGNTGELFF.